What follows is one T cell receptor beta chain and its context. Germline loops: CDR1 SQVTM, CDR2 ANQGSEA. The CDR3 length is 14 residues. V dropped 8 bases and J dropped 5 bases, with 21 bases sitting between them. After isolation, RNA underwent reverse transcription to generate cDNA as the sequencing template. Clones were read by immunoSEQ multiplex PCR, and TCRdb kept only the in-frame ones, dropping some. The data hold 120,000 or so clones, with about 61% observed a single time. The treatment denotes: oral pan-JAK inhibitor, 5-10 mg twice daily. PBMCs were stained for CD3, CD4 and CD8, and CD4+ and CD8+ T cells were sorted. The data were obtained in a study of CD8+ T cells in alopecia areata. Looking at the study overall: Those treated were given oral tofacitinib at 5 to 10 mg twice daily. The tofacitinib course ran for 6 to 18 months and was followed by 6 months off drug. Severity scores in treated patients reflected the percentage of scalp affected.

This clonotype was obtained from a human donor with alopecia areata. The genes are TRBV29-1 and TRBJ2-5; tentatively, D is TRBD1 (6 bases). The source was CD8+ T cells sorted from blood, collected at week 4, from a patient treated with tofacitinib. In DNA form, the CDR3 reads TGCAGCCCAGGTACAGGGTCAAGTAGGGAGACCCAGTACTTC. Translating gives CSPGTGSSRETQYF.